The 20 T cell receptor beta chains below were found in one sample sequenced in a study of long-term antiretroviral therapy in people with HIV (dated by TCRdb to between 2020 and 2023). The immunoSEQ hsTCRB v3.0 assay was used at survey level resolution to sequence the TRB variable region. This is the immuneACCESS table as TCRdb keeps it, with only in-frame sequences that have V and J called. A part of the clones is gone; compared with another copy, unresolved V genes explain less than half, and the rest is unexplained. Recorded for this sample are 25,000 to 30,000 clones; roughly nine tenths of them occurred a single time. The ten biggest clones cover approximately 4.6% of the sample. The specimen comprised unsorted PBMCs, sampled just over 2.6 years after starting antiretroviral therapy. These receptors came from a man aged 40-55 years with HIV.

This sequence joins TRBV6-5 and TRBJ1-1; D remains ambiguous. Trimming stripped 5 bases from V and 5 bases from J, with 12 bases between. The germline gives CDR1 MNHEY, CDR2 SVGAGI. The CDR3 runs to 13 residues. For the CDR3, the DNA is TGTGCCAGCAGTCCCCGCGGGATGACTGAAGCTTTCTTT. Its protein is CASSPRGMTEAFF.

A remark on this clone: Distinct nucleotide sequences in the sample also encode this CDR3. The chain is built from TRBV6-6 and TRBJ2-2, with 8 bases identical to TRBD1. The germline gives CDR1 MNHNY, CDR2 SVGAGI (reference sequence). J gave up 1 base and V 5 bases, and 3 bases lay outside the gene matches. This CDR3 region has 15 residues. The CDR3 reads CASSPTGGNTGELFF. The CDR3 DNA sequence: TGTGCCAGCAGTCCCACAGGGGGGAACACCGGGGAGCTGTTTTTT.

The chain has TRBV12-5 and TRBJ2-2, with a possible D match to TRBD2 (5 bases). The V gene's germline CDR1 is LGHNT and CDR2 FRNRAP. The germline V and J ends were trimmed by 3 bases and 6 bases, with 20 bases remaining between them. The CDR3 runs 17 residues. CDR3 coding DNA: TGTGCTAGTGGTTTCTCTACGGAACTAGGAATCCCCGGGGAGCTGTTTTTT. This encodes CASGFSTELGIPGELFF.

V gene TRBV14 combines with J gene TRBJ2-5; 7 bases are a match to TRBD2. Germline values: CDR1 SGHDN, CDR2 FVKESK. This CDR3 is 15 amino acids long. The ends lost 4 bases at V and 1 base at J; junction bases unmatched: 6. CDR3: CASSPGGSGQETQYF. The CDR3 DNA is TGTGCCAGCAGCCCCGGGGGGAGCGGCCAAGAGACCCAGTACTTC.

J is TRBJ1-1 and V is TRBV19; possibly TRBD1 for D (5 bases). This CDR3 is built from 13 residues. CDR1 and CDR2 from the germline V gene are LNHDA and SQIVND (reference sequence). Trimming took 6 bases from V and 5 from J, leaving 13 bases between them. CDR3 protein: CASSYQGRTEAFF. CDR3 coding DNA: TGTGCCAGTAGCTATCAGGGAAGAACTGAAGCTTTCTTT.

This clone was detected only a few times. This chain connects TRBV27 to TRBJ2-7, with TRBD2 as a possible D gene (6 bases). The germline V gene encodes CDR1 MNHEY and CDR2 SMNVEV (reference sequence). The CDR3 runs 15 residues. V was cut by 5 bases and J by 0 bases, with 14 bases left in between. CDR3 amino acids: CASSTSSVSSYEQYF. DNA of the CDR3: TGTGCCAGCAGTACCTCTAGCGTAAGCTCCTACGAGCAGTACTTC.

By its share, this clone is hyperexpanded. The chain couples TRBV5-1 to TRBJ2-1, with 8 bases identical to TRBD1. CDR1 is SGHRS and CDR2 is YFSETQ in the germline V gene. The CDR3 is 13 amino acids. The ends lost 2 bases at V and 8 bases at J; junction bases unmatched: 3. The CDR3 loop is CASSLQGGDEQFF. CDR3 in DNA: TGCGCCAGCAGCTTACAGGGGGGCGATGAGCAGTTCTTC.

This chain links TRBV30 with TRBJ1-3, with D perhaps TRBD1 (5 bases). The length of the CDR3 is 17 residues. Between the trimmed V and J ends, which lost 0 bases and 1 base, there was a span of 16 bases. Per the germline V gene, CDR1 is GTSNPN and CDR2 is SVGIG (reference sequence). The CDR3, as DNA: TGTGCCTGGAGTGTACCGGTGGGAAGGGGATCTGGAAACACCATATATTTT. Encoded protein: CAWSVPVGRGSGNTIYF.

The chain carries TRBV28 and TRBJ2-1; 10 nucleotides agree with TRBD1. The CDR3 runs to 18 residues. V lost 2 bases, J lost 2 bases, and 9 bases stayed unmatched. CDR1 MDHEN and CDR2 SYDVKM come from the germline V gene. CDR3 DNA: TGTGCCAGCAGTTTAGAAGAACCCGGACAGGGGGCCTACAATGAGCAGTTCTTC. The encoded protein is CASSLEEPGQGAYNEQFF.

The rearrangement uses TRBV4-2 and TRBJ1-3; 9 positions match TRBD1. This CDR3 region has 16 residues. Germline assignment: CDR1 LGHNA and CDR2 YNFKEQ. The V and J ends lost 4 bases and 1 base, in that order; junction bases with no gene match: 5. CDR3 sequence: CASSPTGTGSGNTIYF. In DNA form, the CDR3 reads TGTGCCAGCAGCCCGACCGGGACAGGGTCTGGAAACACCATATATTTT.

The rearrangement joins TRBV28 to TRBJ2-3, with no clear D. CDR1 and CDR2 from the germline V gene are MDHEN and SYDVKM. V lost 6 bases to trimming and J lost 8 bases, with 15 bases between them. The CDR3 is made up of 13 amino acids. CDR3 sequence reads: CASSHTRLGTQYF. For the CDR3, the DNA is TGTGCCAGCAGCCATACCCGGTTGGGTACGCAGTATTTT.

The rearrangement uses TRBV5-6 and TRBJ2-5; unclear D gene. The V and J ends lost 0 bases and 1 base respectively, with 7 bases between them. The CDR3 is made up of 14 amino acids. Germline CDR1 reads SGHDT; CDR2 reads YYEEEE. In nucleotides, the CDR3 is TGTGCCAGCAGCTTGGGTGCCGGCCAAGAGACCCAGTACTTC. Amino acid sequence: CASSLGAGQETQYF. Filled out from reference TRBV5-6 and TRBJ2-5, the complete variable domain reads DAGVTQSPTHLIKTRGQQVTLRCSPKSGHDTVSWYQQALGQGPQFIFQYYEEEERQRGNFPDRFSGHQFPNYSSELNVNALLLGDSALYLCASSLGAGQETQYFGPGTRLLVL.

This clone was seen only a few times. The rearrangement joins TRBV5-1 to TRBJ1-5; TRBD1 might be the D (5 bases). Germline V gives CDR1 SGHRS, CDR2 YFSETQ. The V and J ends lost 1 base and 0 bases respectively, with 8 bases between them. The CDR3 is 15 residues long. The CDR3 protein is CASSLRGASNQPQHF. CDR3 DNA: TGCGCCAGCAGCTTGCGAGGGGCTAGCAATCAGCCCCAGCATTTT.

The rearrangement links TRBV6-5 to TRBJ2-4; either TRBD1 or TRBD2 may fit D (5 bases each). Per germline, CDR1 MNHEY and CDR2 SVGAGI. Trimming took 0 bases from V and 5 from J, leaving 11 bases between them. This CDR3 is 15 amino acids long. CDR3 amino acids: CASSYSNGAENIQYF. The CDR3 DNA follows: TGTGCCAGCAGTTACTCGAACGGGGCTGAAAACATTCAGTACTTC.

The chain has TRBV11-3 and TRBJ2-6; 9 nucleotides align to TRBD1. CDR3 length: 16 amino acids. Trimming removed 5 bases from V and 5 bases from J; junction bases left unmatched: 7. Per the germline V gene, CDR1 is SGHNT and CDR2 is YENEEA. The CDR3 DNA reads TGTGCCAGCAGCCCCTGGACAGGGGAACGGGCCAACGTCCTGACTTTC. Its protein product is CASSPWTGERANVLTF.

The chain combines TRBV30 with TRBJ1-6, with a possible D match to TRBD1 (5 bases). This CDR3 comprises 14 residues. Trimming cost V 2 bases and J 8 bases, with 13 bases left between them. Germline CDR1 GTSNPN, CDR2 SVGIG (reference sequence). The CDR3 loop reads CAWSLGQGDSPLHF. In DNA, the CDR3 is TGTGCCTGGAGTTTGGGGCAGGGCGATTCACCCCTCCACTTT.

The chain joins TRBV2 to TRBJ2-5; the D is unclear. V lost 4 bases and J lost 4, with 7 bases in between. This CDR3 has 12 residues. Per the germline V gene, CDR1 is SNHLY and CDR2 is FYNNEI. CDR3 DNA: TGTGCCAGCAGTGTGGATGCAGAGACCCAGTACTTC. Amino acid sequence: CASSVDAETQYF.

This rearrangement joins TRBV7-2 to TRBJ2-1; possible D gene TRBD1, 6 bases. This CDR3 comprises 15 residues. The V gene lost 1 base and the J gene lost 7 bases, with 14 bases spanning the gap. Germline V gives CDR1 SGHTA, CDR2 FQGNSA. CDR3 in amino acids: CASSLVLGARNEQFF. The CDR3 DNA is TGTGCCAGCAGCTTAGTGTTGGGGGCCAGGAATGAGCAGTTCTTC.

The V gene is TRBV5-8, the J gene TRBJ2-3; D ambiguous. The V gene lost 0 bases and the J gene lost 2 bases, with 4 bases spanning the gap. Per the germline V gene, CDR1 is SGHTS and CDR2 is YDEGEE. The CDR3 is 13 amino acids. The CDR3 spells CASSLVFTDTQYF. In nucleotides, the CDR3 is TGTGCCAGCAGCTTGGTTTTCACAGATACGCAGTATTTT.

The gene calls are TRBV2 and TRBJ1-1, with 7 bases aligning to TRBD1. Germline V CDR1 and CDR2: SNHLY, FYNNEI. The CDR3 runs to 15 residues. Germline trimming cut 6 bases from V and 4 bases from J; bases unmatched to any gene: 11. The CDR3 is CASRRATGAGTEAFF. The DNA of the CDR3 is TGTGCCAGCAGGAGAGCCACAGGGGCAGGCACTGAAGCTTTCTTT.